A single sample gave rise to the 24 T cell receptor beta chains below, sequenced in a study of naive and memory T cell subsets. Four PCR rounds used nested alpha and beta constant region primers plus the SP2 primer. TCRdb independently ran MiXCR on the 5' RACE reads; one entry per CDR3 protein. This table holds 50,000 or so distinct CDR3 sequences, more than 7% found once. The library had UMIs added by 3' ligation of an oligonucleotide to TCR cDNA. Every receptor here comes from a male donor in good health.

In this sample, this clonotype turned up a few times. The chain uses TRBV19 and TRBJ2-3; possible D gene TRBD1, 5 bases. Germline CDR1 and CDR2: LNHDA and SQIVND (reference sequence). Deletions cut 5 bases from V and 0 bases from J, with 12 bases between. The CDR3 is made up of 15 amino acids. CDR3 DNA: TGTGCCAGTAGTTCTCAGACAGTTAGCACAGATACGCAGTATTTT. It specifies CASSSQTVSTDTQYF.

The chain combines TRBV6-5 with TRBJ2-6; the D gene could be TRBD1 or TRBD2 (6 bases each). Between the trimmed V and J ends, which lost 4 bases and 1 base, there was a span of 14 bases. The CDR3 is 17 amino acids. Germline V gene lookup returns CDR1 MNHEY and CDR2 SVGAGI. CDR3 protein: CASSLGGSESGANVLTF. CDR3 bases: TGTGCCAGCAGTTTGGGGGGCTCCGAATCTGGGGCCAACGTCCTGACTTTC.

In its sample, this clonotype was seen a few times. J is TRBJ1-4 and V is TRBV6-1, with D maybe TRBD1 (6 bases). Trimming removed 10 bases from V and 3 bases from J, with 15 bases in between. The length of the CDR3 is 14 residues. Germline lookup yields CDR1 MNHNS and CDR2 SASEGT. The CDR3: CATKQGEANEKLFF. The CDR3 nucleotides read TGTGCCACTAAACAGGGTGAGGCTAATGAAAAACTGTTTTTT.

As for this clonotype: This may be a read error, as it is one base from a much larger clone. The V gene is TRBV11-2, the J gene TRBJ1-5, with 9 bases that match TRBD1. Trimming cost V 9 bases and J 4 bases; bases outside gene matches: 7. Looked up from germline, CDR1 is SGHAT and CDR2 is FQNNGV. The CDR3 covers 14 residues. CDR3 in amino acids: CARSPGQGNQPQHF. The CDR3 nucleotides read TGTGCCAGAAGCCCCGGACAGGGGAATCAGCCCCAGCATTTT.

At least ten counts were recorded for this clonotype. J is TRBJ1-1 and V is TRBV29-1; no definite D call. V lost 2 bases to trimming and J lost 2 bases, with 12 bases between them. CDR1 is SQVTM and CDR2 is ANQGSEA in the germline V gene. This CDR3 is built from 14 residues. The CDR3 DNA follows: TGCAGCGTTGAACCGTCACGGAGAAACACTGAAGCTTTCTTT. It yields the protein CSVEPSRRNTEAFF.

There are many counts of this clonotype. The chain is built from TRBV15 and TRBJ1-4, with TRBD1 as a possible D gene (5 bases). With 0 bases removed from V and 0 bases from J, the gap between germline ends came to 8 bases. The CDR3 has 16 amino acids. Germline V gives CDR1 LNHNV, CDR2 YYDKDF (reference sequence). Written as DNA, the CDR3 is TGTGCCACCAGCAGAGATGACAGTGCAACTAATGAAAAACTGTTTTTT. This translates into CATSRDDSATNEKLFF.

V is TRBV2 and J is TRBJ2-2; either TRBD1 or TRBD2 may supply D (6 bases each). The ends were cut back, 4 bases at V and 9 bases at J, with 24 bases in the middle. Germline CDR1 and CDR2: SNHLY and FYNNEI. The CDR3 spans 17 residues. The CDR3 coding sequence is TGTGCCAGCAGTGGGGCGGACGGGGGACACCGAAGCCGGGAGCTGTTTTTT. Translating it yields CASSGADGGHRSRELFF.

The chain is built from TRBV20-1 and TRBJ2-3; D tentatively fits TRBD1 or TRBD2 (6 bases each). Trimming stripped 3 bases from V and 2 bases from J, with 15 bases between. The CDR3 spans 15 residues. Per germline, CDR1 DFQATT and CDR2 SNEGSKA (reference sequence). CDR3: CSASNPGASTDTQYF. The CDR3 coding sequence is TGCAGTGCTAGTAATCCGGGGGCATCCACAGATACGCAGTATTTT.

In regard to this clonotype: Being one base from a much bigger clone, this may be a read error. This rearrangement joins TRBV20-1 to TRBJ2-1; 12 bases map to TRBD2. Per the germline V gene, CDR1 is DFQATT and CDR2 is SNEGSKA (reference sequence). The CDR3 loop spans 15 amino acids. CDR3 in DNA: TGCAGTGCTAGAGATAGACGGACTAGCGGGGATGAGCAGTTGTTC. It yields the protein CSARDRRTSGDEQLF.

This chain uses TRBV7-8 with TRBJ2-3; TRBD1 matches at 9 bases. This CDR3 has 16 residues. V shed 4 bases and J 0 bases; nucleotides not matched to a gene: 5. Germline CDR1 reads SGHVS; CDR2 reads FQNEAQ. The DNA for the CDR3 is TGTGCCAGCAGCTCAACAGGGGGCTCTAGCACAGATACGCAGTATTTT. Translated: CASSSTGGSSTDTQYF.

Worth noting for this clonotype: A clone one base away is much larger, so this may be a read error. The CDR3 loop is CACNPMRDGAEDTQYF. The CDR3 DNA reads as TGTGCCTGCAACCCTATGCGGGACGGGGCTGAGGATACGCAGTATTTT. J is TRBJ2-3 and V is TRBV27; D perhaps matches TRBD2 (6 bases). Between the trimmed V and J ends, which lost 11 bases and 6 bases, there was a span of 27 bases. The CDR3 is 16 amino acids. Germline CDR1 reads MNHEY; CDR2 reads SMNVEV (reference sequence).

The chain recombines TRBV19 with TRBJ2-7; D unclear. Germline values: CDR1 LNHDA, CDR2 SQIVND (reference sequence). The CDR3 runs 12 residues. The ends were cut back, 5 bases at V and 3 bases at J, with 8 bases in the middle. The CDR3 region is CASSSYDYEQYF. The CDR3 DNA reads as TGTGCCAGTAGTTCCTATGACTACGAGCAGTACTTC.

At least ten counts were recorded for this clonotype. The rearrangement links TRBV20-1 to TRBJ2-3; 9 bases line up with TRBD2. Germline values: CDR1 DFQATT, CDR2 SNEGSKA (reference sequence). The CDR3 is made up of 15 amino acids. Unmatched junction bases numbered 7, after V lost 3 bases and J lost 3 bases. This CDR3 reads CSARDSSGVTDTQYF. As DNA, the CDR3 is TGCAGTGCTAGGGATTCTAGCGGGGTTACAGATACGCAGTATTTT.

This clonotype was observed at least ten times. The chain links TRBV7-9 to TRBJ1-4; D is unresolved. Germline values: CDR1 SEHNR, CDR2 FQNEAQ (reference sequence). The V end was cut by 5 bases, the J end by 4 bases, with 17 bases between. The CDR3 is made up of 16 amino acids. The CDR3 reads CASSGRETGVNEKLFF. Here the CDR3 DNA reads TGTGCCAGCAGCGGCCGGGAGACCGGAGTTAATGAAAAACTGTTTTTT. Full variable domain (outside the CDR3, taken from reference TRBV7-9 and TRBJ1-4): DTGVSQNPRHKITKRGQNVTFRCDPISEHNRLYWYRQTLGQGPEFLTYFQNEAQLEKSRLLSDRFSAERPKGSFSTLEIQRTEQGDSAMYLCASSGRETGVNEKLFFGSGTQLSVL.

This clonotype was counted many times. The chain has TRBV25-1 and TRBJ2-7; D not certain. The CDR3 runs to 13 residues. Trimming took 8 bases from V and 1 from J, leaving 12 bases between them. CDR1 and CDR2 from the germline V gene are MGHDK and SYGVNS. CDR3 sequence: CASGPKRSYEQYF. CDR3 nucleotides: TGTGCCAGCGGACCGAAACGGTCCTACGAGCAGTACTTC.

This clonotype was counted only a few times. This chain joins TRBV9 and TRBJ2-3; 11 nucleotides agree with TRBD2. Trimming took 4 bases from V and 5 from J; bases not matched to a gene: 15. CDR1 is SGDLS and CDR2 is YYNGEE in the germline V gene. CDR3 size: 18 residues. CDR3 protein: CASSPPTSGTGVEDTQYF. The CDR3 DNA reads TGTGCCAGCAGCCCCCCGACTAGCGGGACCGGGGTGGAAGATACGCAGTATTTT.

This clonotype was counted a few times. The chain couples TRBV20-1 to TRBJ2-7; TRBD1 or TRBD2 may be the D gene (6 bases each). The V gene lost 7 bases and the J gene lost 5 bases, with 15 bases spanning the gap. CDR1 and CDR2 (germline): DFQATT, SNEGSKA (reference sequence). This CDR3 is built from 12 residues. The CDR3 here is CSGDGGHDEQYF. CDR3 sequence (DNA): TGCAGTGGGGACGGGGGACACGACGAGCAGTACTTC.

The rearrangement links TRBV7-9 to TRBJ2-7; D is uncertain. The germline V and J ends were trimmed by 5 bases and 2 bases, with 10 bases remaining between them. CDR1 and CDR2 from the germline V gene are SEHNR and FQNEAQ (reference sequence). The CDR3 consists of 13 residues. CDR3: CASSAPGAYEQYF. DNA for the CDR3: TGTGCCAGCAGCGCCCCTGGGGCCTACGAGCAGTACTTC.

This clonotype has a count of ten or more. The chain recombines TRBV5-1 with TRBJ2-5, with 9 bases matching TRBD1. Germline-derived CDR1 and CDR2 are SGHRS and YFSETQ. Trimming took 3 bases from V and 2 from J; bases not matched to a gene: 5. This CDR3 is built from 15 residues. The CDR3 reads CASSYGTGLQETQYF. CDR3 DNA: TGCGCCAGCAGCTACGGGACAGGGCTACAAGAGACCCAGTACTTC.

The chain links TRBV7-8 to TRBJ2-2; TRBD2 aligns across 10 bases. V shed 4 bases, J shed 5 bases, and the junction held 10 bases outside the gene matches. Germline lookup yields CDR1 SGHVS and CDR2 FQNEAQ. CDR3 length: 17 amino acids. CDR3 sequence: CASSWVIAGGTTGELFF. In nucleotides, the CDR3 is TGTGCCAGCAGCTGGGTCATAGCGGGGGGAACAACCGGGGAGCTGTTTTTT.

This clonotype was found many times. The V call is TRBV20-1, the J call TRBJ1-5, with 7 positions matching TRBD1. The ends lost 6 bases at V and 6 bases at J; junction bases unmatched: 5. The CDR3 runs to 12 residues. The germline CDR1 and CDR2 sequences are DFQATT and SNEGSKA (reference sequence). Here the CDR3 DNA reads TGCAGTGCATCACAGGGGTCTCAGCCCCAGCATTTT. Protein sequence: CSASQGSQPQHF.

This clonotype was seen a handful of times. The chain couples TRBV12-3 or TRBV12-4 to TRBJ1-4, with D unclear. The CDR3 totals 17 residues. V shed 4 bases and J shed 3 bases, with 18 bases lying between them. The CDR3 DNA reads as TGTGCCAGCAGTTCGCGGACGGATGCTTTAGCTAATGAAAAACTGTTTTTT. It is translated as CASSSRTDALANEKLFF.

This sequence joins TRBV27 and TRBJ2-3; D gene unclear. The CDR3 loop spans 11 amino acids. V lost 6 bases and J 3 bases, leaving 4 bases between the germline ends. CDR1 is MNHEY, CDR2 SMNVEV, per germline (reference sequence). This chain's CDR3 is CASRSTDTQYF. CDR3 DNA: TGTGCCAGCAGATCTACAGATACGCAGTATTTT.

This clonotype was counted many times. The chain joins TRBV12-5 to TRBJ2-1; no clear D gene. The CDR3 is 15 amino acids. Germline CDR1 is LGHNT and CDR2 is FRNRAP. V lost 1 base to trimming and J lost 0 bases, with 7 bases between them. The CDR3 region has the DNA TGTGCTAGTGGTTTGGAGGCTGGCTCCTACAATGAGCAGTTCTTC. Translating gives CASGLEAGSYNEQFF.